The 26 T cell receptor beta chains listed next were all sequenced from one sample in a study of T and B cells in COVID-19 patients. From blood, about 240-500 ng of genomic DNA served as TRB template. TRB rearrangements were amplified by multiplex PCR with BIOMED2 TRB-A/B primers. TCRdb re-called the multiplex PCR reads through MiXCR, storing one row per CDR3 protein. This sample carries roughly 6,900 distinct CDR3 sequences, over 25% of them seen once, and the ten largest clones take roughly a quarter. The sample taken for sequencing was blood. These TCRs come from a human donor who had recovered from COVID-19.

This rearrangement joins TRBV20-1 to TRBJ2-3; 14 bases match TRBD2. The germline gives CDR1 DFQATT, CDR2 SNEGSKA (reference sequence). The CDR3 length is 19 residues. V lost 0 bases to trimming and J lost 2 bases; unmatched junction nucleotides: 10. CDR3 protein: CSARDLPATSGGATDTQYF. The DNA of the CDR3 is TGCAGTGCTAGAGATTTACCCGCGACTAGCGGGGGGGCCACAGATACGCAGTATTTT.

The V and J genes are TRBV5-4 and TRBJ2-2; 8 bases align to TRBD1. Germline CDR1 SGHNT, CDR2 YYREEE (reference sequence). The CDR3 sequence is 17 residues long. With 4 bases clipped from V and 3 bases from J, the junction kept 11 bases outside the gene matches. The CDR3 DNA sequence: TGTGCCAGCAGCCCGAGGCCAGGGGGCGTTTACACCGGGGAGCTGTTTTTT. Protein product: CASSPRPGGVYTGELFF.

This clonotype was observed a handful of times. This rearrangement joins TRBV19 to TRBJ1-2; D remains ambiguous. This CDR3 has 14 amino acids. Trimming shortened V by 3 bases and J by 2 bases, and 10 bases separated the two germline ends. The germline CDR1 and CDR2 sequences are LNHDA and SQIVND (reference sequence). In DNA, the CDR3 is TGTGCCAGTAGTATTCGGATACAGAACTATGGCTACACCTTC. Translation: CASSIRIQNYGYTF. Together with reference TRBV19 and TRBJ1-2, the CDR3 gives the full variable domain: DGGITQSPKYLFRKEGQNVTLSCEQNLNHDAMYWYRQDPGQGLRLIYYSQIVNDFQKGDIAEGYSVSREKKESFPLTVTSAQKNPTAFYLCASSIRIQNYGYTFGSGTRLTVV.

This clonotype ranks as medium-sized. The rearrangement joins TRBV5-5 to TRBJ2-6; possible D gene TRBD1, 5 bases. Germline V gene data show CDR1 as SGHKS and CDR2 as YYEKEE (reference sequence). Between the trimmed V and J ends, which lost 3 bases and 0 bases, there was a span of 13 bases. This CDR3 has 17 amino acids. In nucleotides, the CDR3 is TGTGCCAGCAGCTGGGCTGACAGTAACTCTGGGGCCAACGTCCTGACTTTC. It codes for CASSWADSNSGANVLTF.

This clonotype appeared a few times. V usage is TRBV5-8 and J usage is TRBJ1-1; 7 positions agree with TRBD1. CDR1 SGHTS and CDR2 YDEGEE come from the germline V gene. Unmatched junction bases numbered 5, after V lost 4 bases and J lost 8 bases. This CDR3 comprises 12 residues. The CDR3 region is CASSTDRREAFF. The CDR3 DNA sequence: TGTGCCAGCAGCACGGACAGGCGAGAAGCTTTCTTT.

The V gene is TRBV7-2, the J gene TRBJ2-2; D gene uncertain. This CDR3 is 12 amino acids long. Germline-derived CDR1 and CDR2 are SGHTA and FQGNSA. V lost 4 bases, J lost 6 bases, and 6 bases lay in between. In nucleotides, the CDR3 is TGTGCCAGCAGCTCTCCGGCCGGGGAGCTGTTTTTT. It translates to CASSSPAGELFF. Using reference TRBV7-2 and TRBJ2-2 for the parts outside the CDR3, the full variable domain is GAGVSQSPSNKVTEKGKDVELRCDPISGHTALYWYRQSLGQGLEFLIYFQGNSAPDKSGLPSDRFSAERTGGSVSTLTIQRTQQEDSAVYLCASSSPAGELFFGEGSRLTVL.

The rearrangement links TRBV5-6 to TRBJ2-3; TRBD1 matches 8 bases. Germline CDR1 SGHDT, CDR2 YYEEEE. The CDR3 is 17 residues long. V lost 0 bases to trimming and J lost 3 bases; unmatched junction nucleotides: 9. Written as DNA, the CDR3 is TGTGCCAGCAGCTTGGCCGGGACAGGCTTAGGGACAGATACGCAGTATTTT. Protein product: CASSLAGTGLGTDTQYF.

This clonotype turned up a few times. The chain is built from TRBV12-3 or TRBV12-4 and TRBJ2-2; TRBD2 is a possible D gene (6 bases). Trimming left V 6 bases short and J 6 bases short, with 14 bases between. CDR3 length equals 14 residues. CDR3 in amino acids: CASRGGPIAGELFF. CDR3 in DNA: TGTGCCAGCAGGGGAGGCCCTATCGCCGGGGAGCTGTTTTTT.

The V and J genes are TRBV20-1 and TRBJ2-3; no clear D gene. The germline gives CDR1 DFQATT, CDR2 SNEGSKA (reference sequence). Trimming removed 6 bases from V and 3 bases from J, with 13 bases in between. The CDR3 consists of 13 residues. CDR3 protein: CSAPVTRTDTQYF. The CDR3 DNA follows: TGCAGTGCGCCGGTGACCCGAACAGATACGCAGTATTTT.

This rearrangement joins TRBV12-3 or TRBV12-4 to TRBJ2-7; D remains ambiguous. The CDR3 covers 14 residues. The V and J ends lost 6 bases and 2 bases respectively, with 14 bases between them. Here the CDR3 reads CASSTLGYTYEQYF. The DNA of the CDR3 is TGTGCCAGCAGCACCCTGGGATACACCTACGAGCAGTACTTC.

The CDR3 region has the DNA TGTGCCAGTAGTCCGCCGGGACAGGAGACTTTCCTCTATGGCTACACCTTC. It yields the protein CASSPPGQETFLYGYTF. The chain uses TRBV19 and TRBJ1-2; 8 nucleotides align to TRBD1. Germline values: CDR1 LNHDA, CDR2 SQIVND (reference sequence). This CDR3 is built from 17 residues. J was trimmed by 4 bases and V by 5 bases; bases with no gene match: 15. Full variable domain (rest looked up from reference TRBV19 and TRBJ1-2): DGGITQSPKYLFRKEGQNVTLSCEQNLNHDAMYWYRQDPGQGLRLIYYSQIVNDFQKGDIAEGYSVSREKKESFPLTVTSAQKNPTAFYLCASSPPGQETFLYGYTFGSGTRLTVV.

This clonotype appeared a single time. The rearrangement links TRBV6-1 to TRBJ1-3; a weak D match, TRBD1 (5 bases). CDR1 MNHNS and CDR2 SASEGT come from the germline V gene. The CDR3 has 17 residues. Trimming stripped 4 bases from V and 3 bases from J, with 19 bases between. The CDR3 region is CASSGGQRGRDGNTIYF. CDR3 in DNA: TGTGCCAGCAGTGGGGGCCAGAGAGGCAGAGATGGAAACACCATATATTTT.

V is TRBV19 and J is TRBJ2-4, with 9 positions matching TRBD1. Germline CDR1 LNHDA, CDR2 SQIVND (reference sequence). This CDR3 spans 15 amino acids. The trim removed 4 bases at V and 6 bases at J, leaving 7 bases unmatched. The CDR3 spells CASSTSGQGGNIQYF. DNA of the CDR3: TGTGCCAGTAGTACCTCGGGACAGGGAGGAAACATTCAGTACTTC.

This clonotype was counted only a few times. The chain uses TRBV7-4 and TRBJ2-3; D unclear. There are 15 residues in the CDR3. The germline gives CDR1 SGHVT, CDR2 SQSDAQ. The V end lost 2 bases, the J end lost 2 bases, and 11 bases lay between the germline ends. This chain's CDR3 is CASSLILSNTDTQYF. CDR3 in DNA: TGTGCCAGCAGCTTAATTCTATCCAACACAGATACGCAGTATTTT.

This clonotype was seen more than once but under ten times. J is TRBJ2-3 and V is TRBV6-6; D may be TRBD1 or TRBD2 (6 bases each). This CDR3 is 13 amino acids long. Looked up from germline, CDR1 is MNHNY and CDR2 is SVGAGI (reference sequence). V lost 8 bases to trimming and J lost 3 bases, with 12 bases between them. CDR3 nucleotide sequence: TGTGCCAGCGCTTTAGGGGGGACAGATACGCAGTATTTT. This gives the protein CASALGGTDTQYF.

Regarding this clonotype: One end of the junction fails to match germline, which may point to a read error. This chain uses TRBV12-3 or TRBV12-4 with TRBJ2-3, with D possibly matching TRBD1 (5 bases). The CDR3 runs to 13 residues. The CDR3 loop reads CANSRTSSDTQYF. In DNA form, the CDR3 reads TGTGCCAACAGTAGGACATCATCAGATACGCAGTATTTT.

The CDR3 reads CASSSPDRGLNEQFF. The CDR3 region has the DNA TGTGCCAGCAGCTCCCCGGACAGGGGGCTGAATGAGCAGTTCTTC. The genes are TRBV7-2 and TRBJ2-1; TRBD1 matches at 11 bases. Germline loops: CDR1 SGHTA, CDR2 FQGNSA. This CDR3 has 15 residues. V gave up 4 bases and J gave up 7 bases; unmatched junction bases: 6.

The chain combines TRBV19 with TRBJ2-5; 9 nucleotides align to TRBD2. Germline lookup yields CDR1 LNHDA and CDR2 SQIVND (reference sequence). This CDR3 has 15 residues. V shed 9 bases, J shed 4 bases, and the junction held 12 bases outside the gene matches. The CDR3 sequence: CASSRGGANLETQYF. CDR3 DNA sequence: TGTGCCAGCAGCCGCGGGGGGGCCAATTTAGAGACCCAGTACTTC.

This clonotype was detected only a few times. The V gene is TRBV6-5, the J gene TRBJ2-2; 8 bases fit TRBD2. V lost 1 base to trimming and J lost 5 bases; unmatched junction nucleotides: 3. The germline V gene has CDR1 MNHEY and CDR2 SVGAGI. The CDR3 contains 15 residues. The CDR3 protein is CASSYYRGGTGELFF. The CDR3 bases are TGTGCCAGCAGTTACTACCGGGGGGGTACCGGGGAGCTGTTTTTT.

V gene TRBV6-5 combines with J gene TRBJ2-7, with 10 bases identical to TRBD1. Trimming removed 6 bases from V and 0 bases from J; junction bases left unmatched: 14. This CDR3 region has 18 residues. CDR1 is MNHEY, CDR2 SVGAGI, per germline. The CDR3, as DNA: TGTGCCAGCAGGCGGGACAGGGGCATTACACCTTTCTCCTACGAGCAGTACTTC. The encoded protein is CASRRDRGITPFSYEQYF.

This clonotype came up a few times. The V gene is TRBV19, the J gene TRBJ2-4; 9 nucleotides agree with TRBD2. V lost 2 bases and J lost 5; bases outside the gene matches: 1. CDR3 length: 14 amino acids. Per the germline V gene, CDR1 is LNHDA and CDR2 is SQIVND (reference sequence). The CDR3: CASSISSGENIQYF. CDR3 coding DNA: TGTGCCAGTAGTATATCTAGCGGGGAAAACATTCAGTACTTC.

This clonotype ranks as medium-sized. This sequence joins TRBV5-6 and TRBJ2-3, with D maybe TRBD2 (7 bases). The length of the CDR3 is 15 residues. Trimming removed 3 bases at V and 4 bases at J, with 15 bases between. Germline CDR1 reads SGHDT; CDR2 reads YYEEEE. CDR3 residues: CASSWGGGRADTQYF. The CDR3 nucleotides read TGTGCCAGCAGCTGGGGGGGCGGACGTGCAGATACGCAGTATTTT.

Turning to this clonotype: A read error is possible here, since a much larger clone lies one base away. V is TRBV19 and J is TRBJ2-7, with 9 bases lining up with TRBD1. The CDR3 runs 16 residues. Germline CDR1 and CDR2: LNHDA and SQIVND (reference sequence). The CDR3 protein is CASSILWTGDTYERYF. The CDR3 DNA follows: TGTGCCAGTAGTATCCTCTGGACAGGGGACACCTACGAGCGGTACTTC.

The rearrangement joins TRBV6-6 to TRBJ1-3; D call uncertain. The CDR3 is 14 residues long. The V gene lost 0 bases and the J gene lost 0 bases, with 3 bases spanning the gap. In germline, CDR1 is MNHNY, CDR2 SVGAGI (reference sequence). The CDR3 here is CASSYSASGNTIYF. CDR3 bases: TGTGCCAGCAGTTACTCGGCCTCTGGAAACACCATATATTTT.

This clonotype was recorded a few times. V gene TRBV5-4 combines with J gene TRBJ2-7, with 7 bases fitting TRBD2. Trimming cost V 3 bases and J 6 bases; bases outside gene matches: 9. CDR1 and CDR2 from the germline V gene are SGHNT and YYREEE (reference sequence). The CDR3 sequence is 14 residues long. The CDR3 bases are TGTGCCAGCAGCTCGGTTCTAGGGGAGGGCGAGCAGTACGTC. Its translation: CASSSVLGEGEQYV.

This sequence joins TRBV10-3 and TRBJ1-2; TRBD1 is a possible D gene (5 bases). Germline V gene lookup returns CDR1 ENHRY and CDR2 SYGVKD. The CDR3 is 13 amino acids. The V end lost 3 bases, the J end lost 3 bases, and 8 bases lay between the germline ends. CDR3 sequence (DNA): TGTGCCATCAGTGACCGGGGGTACTATGGCTACACCTTC. This codes for CAISDRGYYGYTF.